These 4 T cell receptor beta chains were sequenced from one sample in a study of OX40 agonist ivuxolimab in advanced cancers. TCRdb's copy holds only in-frame clones and misses some; the assay was immunoSEQ multiplex PCR. Of under 40,000 clones detected, around nine tenths appear once; the ten largest clones hold approximately 0.9%. Specimen: CD4+ or CD8+ T cells sorted from blood, collected in a trial of the OX40 agonist ivuxolimab. The receptors were gathered from an adult with an advanced solid tumor such as melanoma, head and neck, liver or kidney cancer.

The chain employs TRBV21-1 and TRBJ2-7. TRBV21-1 is labeled a pseudogene. CDR3 size: 12 residues. The CDR3 DNA sequence: TGTGCCAGCAGCAAAGATGCCCACGAGCAGTACTTC. The encoded protein is CASSKDAHEQYF.

V gene TRBV28 combines with J gene TRBJ2-1, with TRBD2 as a possible D gene (5 bases). The germline V gene encodes CDR1 MDHEN and CDR2 SYDVKM. Trimming pared 0 bases from V and 5 bases from J, leaving 20 bases between. The CDR3 has 18 amino acids. The CDR3 region has the DNA TGTGCCAGCAGTTTATGGCCCCGGGGAGACGGACCTAACAATGAGCAGTTCTTC. It yields the protein CASSLWPRGDGPNNEQFF. Complete variable domain (other parts from reference TRBV28 and TRBJ2-1): DVKVTQSSRYLVKRTGEKVFLECVQDMDHENMFWYRQDPGLGLRLIYFSYDVKMKEKGDIPEGYSVSREKKERFSLILESASTNQTSMYLCASSLWPRGDGPNNEQFFGPGTRLTVL.

The count of this clone is one. The rearrangement uses TRBV2 and TRBJ2-7; no firm D call. V gave up 5 bases and J gave up 7 bases, with 9 bases separating them. CDR3 length equals 11 residues. CDR1 and CDR2 (germline): SNHLY, FYNNEI. The CDR3 loop is CASSYFPEQYF. In DNA, the CDR3 is TGTGCCAGCAGTTATTTCCCTGAGCAGTACTTC.

V is TRBV6-6 and J is TRBJ2-2; perhaps TRBD2 as D (7 bases). The CDR3 covers 16 residues. The germline V gene encodes CDR1 MNHNY and CDR2 SVGAGI (reference sequence). V was cut by 2 bases and J by 2 bases, with 12 bases left in between. For the CDR3, the DNA is TGTGCCAGCAGTTACGGGGGGGCTACCAACACCGGGGAGCTGTTTTTT. Translation gives CASSYGGATNTGELFF.